A selection of T cell receptor beta chains follows, all from one sample in a study of PD-1 blockade in classical Hodgkin lymphoma. Some clones are missing from TCRdb's copy, which holds only in-frame ones; the method was immunoSEQ multiplex PCR. The sample contains some 64,000 clones, approximately 88% of which appear only once. Sequences were derived from peripheral blood mononuclear cells (PBMCs), sampled at baseline. The receptor set was obtained from a human donor with classical Hodgkin lymphoma. The CDR3 runs from the conserved cysteine through the conserved F or W. Fields, in order: J gene, clone size, CDR3 length, V gene, D gene, CDR3 DNA, CDR3 protein. The D gene is left open where the match is weak. Expanded clones get a size class; other rows say once, few or many, or leave the size out.

>TRBJ1-1|-|13|TRBV9|-
TGTGCCAGCAGCGTGGAGGGTTACACTGAAGCTTTCTTT
CASSVEGYTEAFF
>TRBJ2-7|-|10|TRBV6-6|TRBD1
TGTGCCAGCAAATCGCAGGGGGAGTACTTC
CASKSQGEYF
>TRBJ2-2|-|18|TRBV11-2|-
TGTGCCAGCAGCTTAGATTCCGGACAGCTCTCGAACACCGGGGAGCTGTTTTTT
CASSLDSGQLSNTGELFF
>TRBJ2-1|-|16|TRBV4-3|TRBD2
TGCGCCAGCAGCCAAGAGGGACTAGCGGGGTCTAATGAGCAGTTCTTC
CASSQEGLAGSNEQFF
>TRBJ2-2|once|15|TRBV6-6|-
TGTGCCAGCAGCCCCAGGGTGATGGACACCGGGGAGCTGTTTTTT
CASSPRVMDTGELFF
>TRBJ2-1|-|16|TRBV4-2|-
TGTGCCAGCAGCCAAGAGCGGGGAAGCTCCTACAATGAGCAGTTCTTC
CASSQERGSSYNEQFF
>TRBJ2-5|-|14|TRBV13|-
TGTGCCAGCTCACTCCGGACTGGAGAAGAGACCCAGTACTTC
CASSLRTGEETQYF
>TRBJ1-1|once|15|TRBV19|-
TGTGCCAGTAGTATAGAACCGGGCGGGGACACTGAAGCTTTCTTT
CASSIEPGGDTEAFF
>TRBJ2-7|-|16|TRBV18|TRBD1
TGTGCCAGCTCACCTCTATTGGGACAGGGGAACAACGAGCAGTACTTC
CASSPLLGQGNNEQYF
>TRBJ1-2|-|14|TRBV7-3|TRBD1
TGTGCCAGCAGCTTAGGACAGGGGGCGAGCGGCTACACCTTC
CASSLGQGASGYTF
>TRBJ2-7|-|15|TRBV28|TRBD1
TGTGCCAGCAGCATATTAGGACAGGGTGACTACGAGCAGTACTTC
CASSILGQGDYEQYF
>TRBJ1-5|few|16|TRBV5-6|-
TGTGCCAGCAGCTTGAGGCTACAGGATAGCAATCAGCCCCAGCATTTT
CASSLRLQDSNQPQHF
>TRBJ2-7|-|14|TRBV6-5|-
TGTGCCAGCAGTTACGGGACCAGGGACTACGAGCAGTACTTC
CASSYGTRDYEQYF
>TRBJ1-1|-|15|TRBV7-2|-
TGTGCCAGCACCGCCCTCTTTACAGTTAACACTGAAGCTTTCTTT
CASTALFTVNTEAFF
>TRBJ1-1|-|13|TRBV10-1|-
TGCGCCAGCAGTCCGAGGCGGAACACTGAAGCTTTCTTT
CASSPRRNTEAFF
>TRBJ2-3|-|13|TRBV10-1|-
TGCGCCAGTGGGGGGTTGGGGGCTGATACGCAGTATTTT
CASGGLGADTQYF
>TRBJ2-7|-|12|TRBV27|-
TGTGCCAGCAGCCGCAGCCCCTACGAGCAGTACTTC
CASSRSPYEQYF
>TRBJ1-2|-|9|TRBV7-9|-
TGTGCCAGCAGACCTGGCTACACCTTC
CASRPGYTF
>TRBJ2-5|-|15|TRBV6-5|TRBD2
TGTGCCAGCAGAGCTTTGCGGGGGGCGCAAGAGACCCAGTACTTC
CASRALRGAQETQYF
>TRBJ2-7|-|8|TRBV7-9|-
TGTGCCAGCAGCTCCCCTTACTTC
CASSSPYF